This TCR beta chain was sequenced during a study of shared clonotypes between healthy human individuals. About the research overall: Each donor's CD4 naive and CD4 memory cells filled three plates apiece, CD8 naive two, and CD8 memory one.

CDR1 SGHNT and CDR2 YYREEE come from the germline V gene (reference sequence). The CDR3 is 17 residues long. V lost 0 bases, J lost 0 bases, and 6 bases stayed unmatched. In regard to this clone: Its antigen is still unknown.

Here immunoSEQ multiplex PCR was the method, and the copy in TCRdb shows in-frame clones only, minus some. Seen here are roughly 1.5 million clones, approximately 98% observed once, and the top ten hold about 0.45%. Study-level points and caveats: A reduction in generation probabilities was seen for non-shared clonotypes relative to those shared by all four donors.

This TCR came from a man in his thirties or forties in good health. The chain has TRBV5-4 and TRBJ2-3, with 8 bases lining up with TRBD1. What was sequenced was naive CD4+ T cells sorted from blood. Specified subset: CD45RA+ positively selected. The CDR3 loop reads CASSLGGTGTSTDTQYF. Here the CDR3 DNA reads TGTGCCAGCAGCTTGGGGGGGACAGGAACTAGCACAGATACGCAGTATTTT.